This TCR beta chain originates from a study of T cell responses to AZD1222 COVID-19 vaccine. After removal of 0 bases from V and 2 bases from J, the junction contained 6 bases not matched to a gene. This CDR3 is built from 17 residues. The germline CDR1 and CDR2 sequences are LGHNA and YNFKEQ. This clone was counted a few times. Clones were read by immunoSEQ multiplex PCR, and TCRdb kept only the in-frame ones, dropping some. The sample yields 120,000 or so clones, roughly 85% seen once. The V call is TRBV4-2, the J call TRBJ2-3; 9 bases line up with TRBD2. The source was peripheral blood, collected on day 0 of AZD1222 vaccination. This sequence originates from an adult in good health. CDR3 sequence reads: CASSQDPSGTDTDTQYF. In DNA, the CDR3 is TGTGCCAGCAGCCAAGACCCTAGCGGGACAGACACAGATACGCAGTATTTT.